This T cell receptor beta chain emerged from a study of cytomegalovirus exposure and HLA in healthy donors. About the study: A data release that came early held around 85 million unique TCRs from HLA-typed donors. Study findings and constraints: Reportedly, TCR beta sequences accurately predicted HLA-A and HLA-B alleles in most subjects. Highly shared variants forming one cluster were likely a sequencing artifact. Later analysis identified a missense DCLRE1C variant that was linked to TCR beta V- and J-gene trimming.

The primer mix had 60 Vbeta and 13 Jbeta primers. Profiled with immunoSEQ multiplex PCR; TCRdb holds only in-frame clones, not every one. The table includes some 40,000 clones, roughly 60% detected once. The V end was cut by 4 bases, the J end by 2 bases, with 10 bases between. CDR3 length equals 14 residues. CDR1 SEHNR and CDR2 FQNEAQ come from the germline V gene (reference sequence). As to this clone: Its antigen is currently unknown.

This chain connects TRBV7-9 to TRBJ2-3, with D perhaps TRBD2 (6 bases). The origin of this receptor is a man aged 60 to 69 in good health and CMV-seropositive. Sequenced material: PBMCs. The CDR3 DNA follows: TGTGCCAGCAGCTATAGCGGCCCCACAGATACGCAGTATTTT. Its protein product is CASSYSGPTDTQYF.